Below are 11 T cell receptor beta chains sequenced from a single sample in a study of T cell changes during pregnancy in multiple sclerosis. The method was immunoSEQ multiplex PCR; TCRdb's version includes in-frame clones alone and lacks a portion of them. Among some 70,000 clones listed, 90% were seen once. Sequenced material: peripheral blood, taken in the third trimester of pregnancy. These receptors originate from a female donor with multiple sclerosis, enrolled in a pregnancy study.

The chain joins TRBV4-3 to TRBJ1-3; 7 bases align to TRBD1. Germline lookup yields CDR1 LGHNA and CDR2 YSLEER. Trimming cost V 3 bases and J 1 base; bases outside gene matches: 6. This CDR3 has 16 residues. CDR3 amino acids: CASSQTSTGSGNTIYF. CDR3 coding DNA: TGCGCCAGCAGCCAGACCTCGACAGGGTCTGGAAACACCATATATTTT.

The rearrangement links TRBV7-9 to TRBJ2-4; 9 nucleotides match TRBD1. Germline assignment: CDR1 SEHNR and CDR2 FQNEAQ (reference sequence). V dropped 6 bases and J dropped 3; count of bases not matched to a gene: 6. The CDR3 length is 15 residues. Written as DNA, the CDR3 is TGTGCCAGCAGTTCCCCGGGACAGGGCAAAAACATTCAGTACTTC. The encoded protein is CASSSPGQGKNIQYF. Drawing the rest from reference TRBV7-9 and TRBJ2-4, the complete variable domain is DTGVSQNPRHKITKRGQNVTFRCDPISEHNRLYWYRQTLGQGPEFLTYFQNEAQLEKSRLLSDRFSAERPKGSFSTLEIQRTEQGDSAMYLCASSSPGQGKNIQYFGAGTRLSVL.

The chain couples TRBV30 to TRBJ2-1; 8 positions agree with TRBD1. The CDR3 contains 13 residues. The germline V gene encodes CDR1 GTSNPN and CDR2 SVGIG (reference sequence). The trim removed 1 base at V and 11 bases at J, leaving 7 bases unmatched. CDR3 sequence (DNA): TGTGCCTGGAGTGGTATTGCAGGGGGCCAGCAGTTCTTC. This codes for CAWSGIAGGQQFF.

The CDR3, as DNA: TGTGCCAGCAGCCTACGACAGGGGGCGGGCACCGGGGAGCTGTTTTTT. Translation gives CASSLRQGAGTGELFF. V gene TRBV5-4 combines with J gene TRBJ2-2; 10 bases align to TRBD1. Losses at the gene ends were 4 bases for V and 4 bases for J; bases not matched to a gene: 7. The CDR3 is 16 amino acids. Germline CDR1 reads SGHNT; CDR2 reads YYREEE (reference sequence).

The rearrangement joins TRBV6-5 to TRBJ2-2; no clear D gene. CDR3 length: 15 residues. Germline CDR1 MNHEY, CDR2 SVGAGI. V was trimmed by 0 bases and J by 3 bases, leaving 8 bases between them. The CDR3 nucleotides are TGTGCCAGCAGTTACTCGAGGTTCTACACCGGGGAGCTGTTTTTT. This translates into CASSYSRFYTGELFF.

The chain couples TRBV6-1 to TRBJ1-5; tentative D call: TRBD1 (6 bases). Per the germline V gene, CDR1 is MNHNS and CDR2 is SASEGT. V was pared by 1 base and J by 4 bases, with 11 bases between. This CDR3 has 15 residues. The CDR3 DNA reads as TGTGCCAGCAGTGAAGGGGGACAAGGGAATCAGCCCCAGCATTTT. Its translation is CASSEGGQGNQPQHF.

The chain has TRBV6-5 and TRBJ2-3, with TRBD1 matching over 10 bases. V lost 8 bases and J lost 2; bases outside the gene matches: 4. Germline V lookup: CDR1 MNHEY, CDR2 SVGAGI. The CDR3 contains 14 residues. The CDR3 DNA is TGTGCCAGCCGGGACAGGGGCTCCACAGATACGCAGTATTTT. This sequence encodes CASRDRGSTDTQYF.

The CDR3 DNA is TGTGCCAGCAGCTTAGACAGGGGCACAGATACGCAGTATTTT. It translates to CASSLDRGTDTQYF. The rearrangement links TRBV7-8 to TRBJ2-3; D perhaps matches TRBD1 (6 bases). V shed 1 base and J shed 1 base, with 6 bases lying between them. CDR1 is SGHVS and CDR2 is FQNEAQ in the germline V gene. This CDR3 has 14 amino acids.

V and J are TRBV7-9 and TRBJ1-1, with 7 bases matching TRBD1. J gave up 8 bases and V 4 bases, and 10 bases lay outside the gene matches. The germline CDR1 and CDR2 sequences are SEHNR and FQNEAQ (reference sequence). This CDR3 contains 14 residues. The CDR3 loop reads CASSSGQPDREAFF. The CDR3 DNA sequence: TGTGCCAGCAGCTCGGGACAGCCGGATAGGGAAGCTTTCTTT.

The gene calls are TRBV5-1 and TRBJ2-7, with D tentatively TRBD2 (6 bases). V lost 2 bases, J lost 3 bases, and 18 bases lay in between. Germline V CDR1 and CDR2: SGHRS, YFSETQ. The CDR3 has 16 amino acids. In DNA, the CDR3 is TGCGCCAGCAGCTTATCAACATTGGGGGGAGGCTACGAGCAGTACTTC. This codes for CASSLSTLGGGYEQYF. The whole variable domain, filled in from reference TRBV5-1 and TRBJ2-7, reads KAGVTQTPRYLIKTRGQQVTLSCSPISGHRSVSWYQQTPGQGLQFLFEYFSETQRNKGNFPGRFSGRQFSNSRSEMNVSTLELGDSALYLCASSLSTLGGGYEQYFGPGTRLTVT.

V and J are TRBV25-1 and TRBJ2-1; D is unclear. The CDR3 covers 12 residues. The germline V gene encodes CDR1 MGHDK and CDR2 SYGVNS. V was shortened by 0 bases and J by 8 bases, with 5 bases between the two germline ends. Here the CDR3 reads CASSEYRHEQFF. In DNA form, the CDR3 reads TGTGCCAGCAGTGAATATCGTCATGAGCAGTTCTTC.